The 4 T cell receptor beta chains given below trace back to one sample, sequenced in a study of blood T cells in healthy people across ages (dated by TCRdb to about 2015). Receptors were amplified or captured by 5' RACE. TCRdb names Illumina HiSeq 2500 as the instrument used. A second PCR of about 6 to 12 cycles was performed with a sample-barcoded 5' primer and a J-beta primer mix. TCRdb reprocessed the public reads (quality trimming at Q25 with fastp, clone calling with MiXCR) and kept in-frame beta chains. Duplicate CDR3 protein sequences are folded into a single record with the most common DNA and genes. Within this sample are over 950,000 distinct CDR3 sequences, with around two fifths of them counted one time only. The top ten hold over 10% of the sample. Sequencing was done on a sample of blood. These receptors were taken from a man between 18 and 35 years old in good health.

The chain has TRBV6-5 and TRBJ1-1; D may be TRBD1 (6 bases). This CDR3 is built from 16 residues. Trimming cost V 2 bases and J 0 bases, with 13 bases left between them. From germline, CDR1 is MNHEY and CDR2 SVGAGI. The CDR3 sequence is CASSYTEQGLNTEAFF. CDR3 bases: TGTGCCAGCAGTTACACAGAACAGGGTTTGAACACTGAAGCTTTCTTT.

This chain connects TRBV9 to TRBJ2-3; either TRBD1 or TRBD2 may supply D (7 bases each). The V end was cut by 4 bases, the J end by 4 bases, with 19 bases between. This CDR3 comprises 16 residues. The V gene's germline CDR1 is SGDLS and CDR2 YYNGEE. The CDR3 protein is CASSPRGGDEADTQYF. The CDR3 region has the DNA TGTGCCAGCAGCCCCAGGGGGGGGGACGAGGCAGATACGCAGTATTTT.

This clonotype was observed at least ten times. V and J are TRBV5-1 and TRBJ2-3; tentatively, D is TRBD1 (5 bases). V was cut by 0 bases and J by 2 bases, with 13 bases left in between. The CDR3 is made up of 16 amino acids. Germline values: CDR1 SGHRS, CDR2 YFSETQ. The CDR3 DNA reads as TGCGCCAGCAGCTTGGCGACAGCTCCCGACACAGATACGCAGTATTTT. Its protein product is CASSLATAPDTDTQYF.

This clonotype was counted only a few times. The rearrangement links TRBV7-3 to TRBJ2-1; D perhaps matches TRBD1 (5 bases). V was cut by 2 bases and J by 5 bases, with 7 bases left in between. This CDR3 has 13 residues. Germline assignment: CDR1 SGHTA and CDR2 FQGTGA. The chain's CDR3 is CASSLDSHNEQFF. DNA of the CDR3: TGTGCCAGCAGCTTAGACAGTCACAATGAGCAGTTCTTC.